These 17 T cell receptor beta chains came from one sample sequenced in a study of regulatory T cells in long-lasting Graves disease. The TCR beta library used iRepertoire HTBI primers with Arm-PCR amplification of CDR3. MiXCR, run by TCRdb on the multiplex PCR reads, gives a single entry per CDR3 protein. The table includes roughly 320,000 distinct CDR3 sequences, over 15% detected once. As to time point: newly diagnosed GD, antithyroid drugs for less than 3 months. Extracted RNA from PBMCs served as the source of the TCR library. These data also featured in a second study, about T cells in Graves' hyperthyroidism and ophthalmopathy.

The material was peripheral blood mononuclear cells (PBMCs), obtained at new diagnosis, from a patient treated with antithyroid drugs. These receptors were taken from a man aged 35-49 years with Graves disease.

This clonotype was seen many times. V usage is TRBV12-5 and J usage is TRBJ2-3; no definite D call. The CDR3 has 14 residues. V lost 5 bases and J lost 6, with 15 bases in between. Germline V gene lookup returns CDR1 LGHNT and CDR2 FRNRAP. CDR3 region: CASGVVSGTDTQYF. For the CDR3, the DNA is TGTGCTAGTGGTGTCGTGTCCGGTACGGATACGCAGTATTTT.

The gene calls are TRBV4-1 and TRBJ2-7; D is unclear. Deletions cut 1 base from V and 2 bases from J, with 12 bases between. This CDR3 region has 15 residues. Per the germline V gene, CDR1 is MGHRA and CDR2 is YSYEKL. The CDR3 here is CASSQASPITYEQYF. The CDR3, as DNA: TGCGCCAGCAGCCAAGCCTCACCTATCACCTACGAGCAGTACTTC.

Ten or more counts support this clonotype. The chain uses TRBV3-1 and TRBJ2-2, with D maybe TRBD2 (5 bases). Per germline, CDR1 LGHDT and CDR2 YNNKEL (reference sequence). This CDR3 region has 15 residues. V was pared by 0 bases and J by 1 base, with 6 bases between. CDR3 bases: TGTGCCAGCAGCCAAGAGGCGGGGAACACCGGGGAGCTGTTTTTT. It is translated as CASSQEAGNTGELFF.

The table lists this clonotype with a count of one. The chain's CDR3 is CASSQDGIIRDSRASGANVLTF. As DNA, the CDR3 is TGCGCCAGCAGCCAAGACGGGATAATCCGGGACAGTCGAGCCTCTGGGGCCAACGTCCTGACTTTC. This chain uses TRBV4-1 with TRBJ2-6, with TRBD1 identical over 7 bases. Per germline, CDR1 MGHRA and CDR2 YSYEKL. With 0 bases clipped from V and 0 bases from J, the junction kept 17 bases outside the gene matches. The CDR3 contains 22 residues.

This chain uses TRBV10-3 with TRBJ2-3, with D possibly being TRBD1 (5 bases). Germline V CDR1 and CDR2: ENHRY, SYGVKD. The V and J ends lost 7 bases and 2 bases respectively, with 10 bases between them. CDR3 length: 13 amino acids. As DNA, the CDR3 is TGTGCCATCAAGTGGGGCCCCACAGATACGCAGTATTTT. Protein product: CAIKWGPTDTQYF.

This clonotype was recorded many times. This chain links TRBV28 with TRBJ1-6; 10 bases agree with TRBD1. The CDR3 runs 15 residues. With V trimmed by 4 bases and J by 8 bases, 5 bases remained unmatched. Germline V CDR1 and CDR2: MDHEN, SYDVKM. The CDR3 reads CASSSPGTGDSPLHF. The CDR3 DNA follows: TGTGCCAGCAGTTCTCCCGGGACAGGGGATTCACCCCTCCACTTT.

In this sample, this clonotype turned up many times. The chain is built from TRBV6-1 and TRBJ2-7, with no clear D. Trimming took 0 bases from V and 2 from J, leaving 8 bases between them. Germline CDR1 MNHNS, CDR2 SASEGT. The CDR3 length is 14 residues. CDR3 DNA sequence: TGTGCCAGCAGTGAAGCACCGGGCCCCTACGAGCAGTACTTC. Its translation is CASSEAPGPYEQYF.

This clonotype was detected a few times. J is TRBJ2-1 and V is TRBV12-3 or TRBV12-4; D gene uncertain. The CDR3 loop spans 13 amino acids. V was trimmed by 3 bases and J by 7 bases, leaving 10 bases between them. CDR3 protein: CASSFVITNEQFF. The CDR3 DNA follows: TGTGCCAGCAGTTTCGTAATCACGAATGAGCAGTTCTTC.

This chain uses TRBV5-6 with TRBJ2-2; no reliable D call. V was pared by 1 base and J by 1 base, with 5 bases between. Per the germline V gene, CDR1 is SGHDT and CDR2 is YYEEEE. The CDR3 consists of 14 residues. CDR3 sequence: CASSLLRNTGELFF. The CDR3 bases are TGTGCCAGCAGCTTGTTACGGAACACCGGGGAGCTGTTTTTT.

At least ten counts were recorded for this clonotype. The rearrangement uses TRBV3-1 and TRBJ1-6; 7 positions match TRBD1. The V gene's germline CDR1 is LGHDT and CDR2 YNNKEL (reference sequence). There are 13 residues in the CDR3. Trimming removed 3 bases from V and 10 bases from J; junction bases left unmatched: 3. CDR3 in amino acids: CASSQMDRSPLHF. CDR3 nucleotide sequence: TGTGCCAGCAGCCAGATGGACAGGTCACCCCTCCACTTT. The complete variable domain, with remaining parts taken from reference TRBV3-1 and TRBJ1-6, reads DTAVSQTPKYLVTQMGNDKSIKCEQNLGHDTMYWYKQDSKKFLKIMFSYNNKELIINETVPNRFSPKSPDKAHLNLHINSLELGDSAVYFCASSQMDRSPLHFGNGTRLTVT.

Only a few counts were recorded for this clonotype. This chain's CDR3 is CASSYSSGTDTQYF. The CDR3 DNA follows: TGTGCCAGCAGTTACTCATCCGGCACAGATACGCAGTATTTT. The genes are TRBV6-2 or TRBV6-3 and TRBJ2-3; D gene unclear. The germline gives CDR1 MNHEY, CDR2 SVGEGT. The CDR3 loop spans 14 amino acids. Trimming shortened V by 0 bases and J by 1 base, and 5 bases separated the two germline ends.

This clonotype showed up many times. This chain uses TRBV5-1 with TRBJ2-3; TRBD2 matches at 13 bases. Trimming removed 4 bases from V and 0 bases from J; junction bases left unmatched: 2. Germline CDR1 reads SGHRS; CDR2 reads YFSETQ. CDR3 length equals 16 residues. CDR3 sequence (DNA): TGCGCCAGCAGCGGACTAGCGGGGGCGAGCACAGATACGCAGTATTTT. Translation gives CASSGLAGASTDTQYF. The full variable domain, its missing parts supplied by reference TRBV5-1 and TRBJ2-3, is KAGVTQTPRYLIKTRGQQVTLSCSPISGHRSVSWYQQTPGQGLQFLFEYFSETQRNKGNFPGRFSGRQFSNSRSEMNVSTLELGDSALYLCASSGLAGASTDTQYFGPGTRLTVL.

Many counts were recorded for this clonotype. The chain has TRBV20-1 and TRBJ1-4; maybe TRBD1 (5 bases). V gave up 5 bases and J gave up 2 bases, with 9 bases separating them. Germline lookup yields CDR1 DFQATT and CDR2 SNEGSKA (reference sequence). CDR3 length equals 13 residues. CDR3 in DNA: TGCAGTGCTTTACGACAGACTAATGAAAAACTGTTTTTT. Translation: CSALRQTNEKLFF.

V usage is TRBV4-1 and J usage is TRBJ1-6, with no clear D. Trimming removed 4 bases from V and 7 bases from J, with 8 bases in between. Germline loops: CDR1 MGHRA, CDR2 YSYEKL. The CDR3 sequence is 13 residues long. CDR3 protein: CASSRTSNSPLHF. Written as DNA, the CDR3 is TGCGCCAGCAGCCGAACGTCAAATTCACCCCTCCACTTT.

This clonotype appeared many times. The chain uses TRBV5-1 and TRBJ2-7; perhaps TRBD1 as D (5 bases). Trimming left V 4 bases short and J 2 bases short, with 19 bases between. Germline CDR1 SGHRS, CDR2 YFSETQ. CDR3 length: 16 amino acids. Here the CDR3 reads CASSNQRGRVAYEQYF. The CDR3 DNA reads TGCGCCAGCAGCAATCAGCGTGGCAGGGTGGCCTACGAGCAGTACTTC.

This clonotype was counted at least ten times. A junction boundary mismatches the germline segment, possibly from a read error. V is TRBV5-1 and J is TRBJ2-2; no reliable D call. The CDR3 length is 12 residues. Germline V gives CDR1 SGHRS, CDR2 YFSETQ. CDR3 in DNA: TGTGCCAGCAGCTTCGGCACCGGGGAGCTGTTTTTT. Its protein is CASSFGTGELFF.

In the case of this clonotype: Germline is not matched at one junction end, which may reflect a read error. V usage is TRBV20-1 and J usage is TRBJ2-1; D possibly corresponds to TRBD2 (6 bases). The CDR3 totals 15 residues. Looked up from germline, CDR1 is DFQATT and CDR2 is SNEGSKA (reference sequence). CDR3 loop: CSARLAGKSYNERFF. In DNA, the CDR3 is TGCAGTGCTAGATTGGCGGGGAAGTCCTACAATGAGCGGTTCTTC.